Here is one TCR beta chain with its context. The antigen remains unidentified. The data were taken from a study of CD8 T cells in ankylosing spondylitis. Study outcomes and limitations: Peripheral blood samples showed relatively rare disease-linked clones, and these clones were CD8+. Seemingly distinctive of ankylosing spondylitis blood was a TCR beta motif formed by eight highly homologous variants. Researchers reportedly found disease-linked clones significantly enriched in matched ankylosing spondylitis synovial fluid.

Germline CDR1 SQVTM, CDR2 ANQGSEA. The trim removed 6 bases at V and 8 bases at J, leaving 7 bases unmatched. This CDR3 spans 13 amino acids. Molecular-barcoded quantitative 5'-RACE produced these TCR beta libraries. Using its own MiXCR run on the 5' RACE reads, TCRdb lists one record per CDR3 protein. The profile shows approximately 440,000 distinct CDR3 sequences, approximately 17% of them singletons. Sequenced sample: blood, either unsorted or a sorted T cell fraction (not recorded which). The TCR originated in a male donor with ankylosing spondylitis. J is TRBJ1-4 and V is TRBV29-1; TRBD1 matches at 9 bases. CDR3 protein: CSVPDRGREKLFF. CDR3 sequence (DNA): TGCAGCGTCCCGGACAGGGGTAGGGAAAAACTGTTTTTT. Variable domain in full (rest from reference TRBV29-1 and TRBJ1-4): SAVISQKPSRDICQRGTSLTIQCQVDSQVTMMFWYRQQPGQSLTLIATANQGSEATYESGFVIDKFPISRPNLTFSTLTVSNMSPEDSSIYLCSVPDRGREKLFFGSGTQLSVL.